This TCR beta chain was captured in a study of monozygotic twins with inflammatory bowel disease. For each CDR3 protein, TCRdb gives one entry from its re-call of the 5' RACE reads, without DNA. This sample carries 330,000 or so distinct CDR3 sequences, with 2% to 2.5% going to the ten biggest clones. The sample comprised blood. The clonotype comes from a human donor with ulcerative colitis or Crohn's disease, or a healthy co-twin of an affected twin (not recorded which).

The CDR3 is CATSDGGARYNEQFF. The chain recombines TRBV24-1 with TRBJ2-1; without DNA, the TCRdb call of TRBD2 cannot be checked. CDR3 length equals 15 residues. Germline V gives CDR1 KGHDR, CDR2 SFDVKD.